This T cell receptor beta chain came from a study of beta chain features in type 1 diabetes. Study details: Age, gender and cell yields were alike across patients and healthy donors. General observations from the study: People with Type 1 diabetes carried modestly yet significantly shorter TCRB CDR3s in all four CD4+ subsets. Relative to healthy donors, patients appeared to have naive, central memory and Treg TCRB repertoires that were more similar. Individuals with type 1 diabetes displayed fewer insertions and more deletions at VDJ junctions.

In regard to this clone: Its antigen is still unknown.

A single heparinised blood sample, averaging roughly 100 mL, was obtained per donor. Expressed TCRB transcripts were sequenced after all isolated RNA was converted to cDNA. Profiled with immunoSEQ multiplex PCR; TCRdb holds only in-frame clones, not every one. The sample records about 390,000 clones, over 8.5% being singletons. Per the germline V gene, CDR1 is SGHAT and CDR2 is FQNNGV. The CDR3 totals 14 residues. V gave up 0 bases and J gave up 5 bases, with 11 bases separating them. The sequencing sample was made of central memory CD4+ T cells from blood. The sequence derives from a young man with type 1 diabetes. V and J are TRBV11-2 and TRBJ2-7; D is unclear. CDR3 sequence (DNA): TGTGCCAGCAGCTTAGAAACATCTCCTAACGAGCAGTACTTC. As protein: CASSLETSPNEQYF.